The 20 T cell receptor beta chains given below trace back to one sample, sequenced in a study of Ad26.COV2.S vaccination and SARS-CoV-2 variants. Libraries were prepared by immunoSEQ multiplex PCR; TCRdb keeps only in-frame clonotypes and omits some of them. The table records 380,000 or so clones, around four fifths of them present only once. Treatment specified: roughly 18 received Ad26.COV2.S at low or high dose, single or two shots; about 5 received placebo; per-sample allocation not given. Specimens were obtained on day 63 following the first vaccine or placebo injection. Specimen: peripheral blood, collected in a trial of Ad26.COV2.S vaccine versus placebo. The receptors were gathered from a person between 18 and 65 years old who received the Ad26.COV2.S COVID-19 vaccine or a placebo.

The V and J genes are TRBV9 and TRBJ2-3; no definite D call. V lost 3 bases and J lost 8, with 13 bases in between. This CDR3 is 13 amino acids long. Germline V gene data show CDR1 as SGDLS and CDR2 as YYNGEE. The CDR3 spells CASSADLATTQYF. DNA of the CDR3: TGTGCCAGCAGCGCCGACTTAGCAACTACGCAGTATTTT.

CDR3 amino acids: CSVGQNYGYTF. The CDR3, as DNA: TGCAGCGTTGGTCAGAACTATGGCTACACCTTC. This chain joins TRBV29-1 and TRBJ1-2; the D is unclear. The CDR3 is 11 amino acids. Per germline, CDR1 SQVTM and CDR2 ANQGSEA. V was trimmed by 4 bases and J by 2 bases, leaving 5 bases between them.

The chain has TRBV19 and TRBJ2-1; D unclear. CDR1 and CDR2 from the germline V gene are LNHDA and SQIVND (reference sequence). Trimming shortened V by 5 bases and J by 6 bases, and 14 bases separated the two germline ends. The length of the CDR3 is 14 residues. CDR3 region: CASSHYYGRNEQFF. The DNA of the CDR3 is TGTGCCAGTAGTCACTACTACGGGCGCAATGAGCAGTTCTTC.

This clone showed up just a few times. CDR3 amino acids: CASSQHGVIPVRENTIYF. Written as DNA, the CDR3 is TGTGCCAGCAGCCAACACGGTGTAATCCCAGTCCGGGAAAACACCATATATTTT. The V and J genes are TRBV5-4 and TRBJ1-3; D unclear. CDR3 length: 18 amino acids. The germline V gene encodes CDR1 SGHNT and CDR2 YYREEE (reference sequence). V lost 4 bases to trimming and J lost 6 bases, with 26 bases between them.

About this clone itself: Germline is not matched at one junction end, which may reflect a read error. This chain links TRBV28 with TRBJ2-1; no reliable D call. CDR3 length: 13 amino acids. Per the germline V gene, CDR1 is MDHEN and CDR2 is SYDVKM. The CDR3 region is CASKLGSNNEQFF. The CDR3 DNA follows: TGTGCCAGCAAATTGGGCTCCAACAATGAGCAGTTCTTC.

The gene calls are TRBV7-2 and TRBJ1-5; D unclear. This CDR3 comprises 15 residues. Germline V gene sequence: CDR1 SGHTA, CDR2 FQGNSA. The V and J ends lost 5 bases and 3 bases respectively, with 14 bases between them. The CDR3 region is CASSRATVLNQPQHF. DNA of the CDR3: TGTGCCAGCAGCCGCGCGACGGTGCTCAATCAGCCCCAGCATTTT.

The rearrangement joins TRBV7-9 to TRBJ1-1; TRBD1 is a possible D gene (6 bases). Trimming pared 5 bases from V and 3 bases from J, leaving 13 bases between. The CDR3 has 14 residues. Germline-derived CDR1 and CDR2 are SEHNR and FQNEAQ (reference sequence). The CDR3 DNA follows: TGTGCCAGCAGCCACCGGACAGACCACACTGAAGCTTTCTTT. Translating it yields CASSHRTDHTEAFF.

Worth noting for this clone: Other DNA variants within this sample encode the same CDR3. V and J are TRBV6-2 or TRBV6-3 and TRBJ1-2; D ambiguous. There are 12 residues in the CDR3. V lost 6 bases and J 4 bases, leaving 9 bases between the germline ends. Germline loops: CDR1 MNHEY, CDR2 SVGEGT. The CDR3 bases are TGTGCCAGCAGCCCCTCAAGCTATGGCTACACCTTC. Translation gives CASSPSSYGYTF.

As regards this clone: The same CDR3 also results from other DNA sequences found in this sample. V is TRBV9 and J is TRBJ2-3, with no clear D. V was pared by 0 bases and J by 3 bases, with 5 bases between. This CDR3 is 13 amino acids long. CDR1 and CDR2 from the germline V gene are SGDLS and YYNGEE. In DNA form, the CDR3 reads TGTGCCAGCAGCGTAGTTTTGACAGATACGCAGTATTTT. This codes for CASSVVLTDTQYF.

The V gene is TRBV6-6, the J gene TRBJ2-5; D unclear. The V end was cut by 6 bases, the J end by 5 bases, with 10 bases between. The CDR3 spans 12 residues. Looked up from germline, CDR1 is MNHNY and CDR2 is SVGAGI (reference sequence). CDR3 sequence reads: CASRTPAETQYF. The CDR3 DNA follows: TGTGCCAGCAGAACCCCGGCGGAGACCCAGTACTTC.

The CDR3, as DNA: TGTGCCAGCAGCGTAGAGTATGGTCCACTAGTCACCGAGCAGTACTTC. Translated: CASSVEYGPLVTEQYF. The chain has TRBV9 and TRBJ2-7; TRBD2 might be the D (5 bases). The CDR3 runs to 16 residues. Germline loops: CDR1 SGDLS, CDR2 YYNGEE. V lost 0 bases and J lost 6, with 19 bases in between.

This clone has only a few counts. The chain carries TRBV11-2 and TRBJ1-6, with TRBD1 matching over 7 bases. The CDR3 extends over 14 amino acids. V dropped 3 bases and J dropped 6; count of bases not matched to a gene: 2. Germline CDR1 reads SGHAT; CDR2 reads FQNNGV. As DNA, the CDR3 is TGTGCCAGCAGCTTTACAGGGGTTAATTCACCCCTCCACTTT. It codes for CASSFTGVNSPLHF.

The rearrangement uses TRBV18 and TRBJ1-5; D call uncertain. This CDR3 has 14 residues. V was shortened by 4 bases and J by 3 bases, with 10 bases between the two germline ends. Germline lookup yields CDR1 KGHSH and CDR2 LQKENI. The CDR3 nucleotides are TGTGCCAGCTCACTGTCACCGTTCAATCAGCCCCAGCATTTT. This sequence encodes CASSLSPFNQPQHF.

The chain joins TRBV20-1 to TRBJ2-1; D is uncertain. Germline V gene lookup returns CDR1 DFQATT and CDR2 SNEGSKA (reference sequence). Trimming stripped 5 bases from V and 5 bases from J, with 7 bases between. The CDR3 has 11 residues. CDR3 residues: CSADRDNEQFF. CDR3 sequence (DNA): TGCAGTGCTGACCGAGACAATGAGCAGTTCTTC.

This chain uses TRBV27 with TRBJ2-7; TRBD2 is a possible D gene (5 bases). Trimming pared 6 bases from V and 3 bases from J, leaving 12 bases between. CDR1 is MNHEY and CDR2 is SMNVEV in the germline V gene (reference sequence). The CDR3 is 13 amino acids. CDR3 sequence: CASREGAGYEQYF. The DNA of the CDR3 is TGTGCCAGCAGAGAGGGAGCCGGCTACGAGCAGTACTTC.

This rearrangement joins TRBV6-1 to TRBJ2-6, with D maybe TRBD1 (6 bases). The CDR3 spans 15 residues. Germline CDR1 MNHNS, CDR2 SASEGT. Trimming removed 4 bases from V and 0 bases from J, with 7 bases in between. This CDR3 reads CASSADSSGANVLTF. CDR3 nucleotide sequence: TGTGCCAGCAGTGCGGACAGCTCTGGGGCCAACGTCCTGACTTTC.

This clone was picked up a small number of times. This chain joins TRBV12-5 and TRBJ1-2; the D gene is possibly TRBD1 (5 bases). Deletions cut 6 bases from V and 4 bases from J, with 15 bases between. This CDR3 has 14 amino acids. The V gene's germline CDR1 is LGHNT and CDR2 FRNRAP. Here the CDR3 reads CASGTIPGGYGYTF. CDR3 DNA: TGTGCTAGTGGGACTATTCCCGGGGGCTATGGCTACACCTTC.

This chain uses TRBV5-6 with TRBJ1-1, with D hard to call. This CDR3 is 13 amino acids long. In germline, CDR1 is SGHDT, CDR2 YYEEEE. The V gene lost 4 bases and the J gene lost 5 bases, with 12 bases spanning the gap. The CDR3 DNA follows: TGTGCCAGCAGCCCCGGTCGACTTACTGAAGCTTTCTTT. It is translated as CASSPGRLTEAFF. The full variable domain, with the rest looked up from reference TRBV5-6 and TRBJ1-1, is DAGVTQSPTHLIKTRGQQVTLRCSPKSGHDTVSWYQQALGQGPQFIFQYYEEEERQRGNFPDRFSGHQFPNYSSELNVNALLLGDSALYLCASSPGRLTEAFFGQGTRLTVV.

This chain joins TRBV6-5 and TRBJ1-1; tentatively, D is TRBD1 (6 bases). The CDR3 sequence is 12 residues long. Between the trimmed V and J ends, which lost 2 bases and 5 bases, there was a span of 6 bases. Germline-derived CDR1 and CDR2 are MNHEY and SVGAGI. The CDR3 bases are TGTGCCAGCAGTTACGGACAGACTGAAGCTTTCTTT. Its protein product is CASSYGQTEAFF.

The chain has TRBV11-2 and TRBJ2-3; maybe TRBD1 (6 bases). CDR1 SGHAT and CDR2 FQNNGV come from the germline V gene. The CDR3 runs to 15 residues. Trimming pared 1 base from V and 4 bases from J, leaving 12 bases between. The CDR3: CASSLAGVQADTQYF. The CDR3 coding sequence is TGTGCCAGCAGCTTAGCAGGGGTCCAAGCAGATACGCAGTATTTT. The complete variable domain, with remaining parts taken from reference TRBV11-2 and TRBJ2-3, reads EAGVAQSPRYKIIEKRQSVAFWCNPISGHATLYWYQQILGQGPKLLIQFQNNGVVDDSQLPKDRFSAERLKGVDSTLKIQPAKLEDSAVYLCASSLAGVQADTQYFGPGTRLTVL.